A single sample is the source of the 21 T cell receptor beta chains below, sequenced in a study of T cells in Graves' hyperthyroidism and ophthalmopathy. TCR beta CDR3 region amplification was performed from RNA transcripts. HTBI primers were used for first-round RT-PCR of the TCR CDR3. TCRdb recomputed calls from the multiplex PCR reads with MiXCR, one row per CDR3 protein. The sample contains about 550,000 distinct CDR3 sequences, about a fifth of which appear only once. Sequencing input: blood. Every receptor here comes from a man aged 18 to 29 with Graves' hyperthyroidism.

This clonotype was seen ten or more times. This rearrangement joins TRBV12-3 or TRBV12-4 to TRBJ2-7; D might be TRBD1 or TRBD2, each matching 5 bases. The CDR3 has 14 residues. V was clipped by 7 bases and J by 2 bases, with 15 bases between them. Written as DNA, the CDR3 is TGTGCCAGCATGAGGGGACCCACGGCCTACGAGCAGTACTTC. This translates into CASMRGPTAYEQYF.

The V gene is TRBV12-3 or TRBV12-4, the J gene TRBJ2-5; 7 nucleotides agree with TRBD1. V shed 3 bases, J shed 5 bases, and the junction held 3 bases outside the gene matches. The CDR3 runs to 13 residues. The CDR3 DNA is TGTGCCAGCAGTTTGACAGGGATTGAGACCCAGTACTTC. Amino acids: CASSLTGIETQYF.

This clonotype showed up many times. The chain combines TRBV2 with TRBJ1-2, with TRBD1 as a possible D gene (6 bases). CDR1 and CDR2 (germline): SNHLY, FYNNEI. Trimming cost V 6 bases and J 1 base, with 18 bases left between them. There are 16 residues in the CDR3. As DNA, the CDR3 is TGTGCCAGCAGCCGGTGGACAGACCCTCTTAACTATGGCTACACCTTC. Translation gives CASSRWTDPLNYGYTF.

At least ten counts were recorded for this clonotype. The gene calls are TRBV27 and TRBJ2-5; D perhaps matches TRBD2 (6 bases). Looked up from germline, CDR1 is MNHEY and CDR2 is SMNVEV (reference sequence). Trimming removed 5 bases from V and 5 bases from J, with 15 bases in between. The CDR3 loop spans 14 amino acids. The CDR3 here is CASSEWGVAETQYF. As DNA, the CDR3 is TGTGCCAGCAGTGAATGGGGGGTCGCGGAGACCCAGTACTTC.

The V gene is TRBV30, the J gene TRBJ1-2; D gene ambiguous. The CDR3 totals 11 residues. V shed 7 bases and J shed 4 bases, with 10 bases lying between them. The germline V gene has CDR1 GTSNPN and CDR2 SVGIG (reference sequence). The chain's CDR3 is CAFDGSYGYTF. DNA for the CDR3: TGTGCCTTTGACGGATCCTATGGCTACACCTTC.

This clonotype was seen ten or more times. The gene calls are TRBV7-8 and TRBJ2-7, with TRBD1 matching over 9 bases. The V and J ends lost 7 bases and 2 bases, in that order; junction bases with no gene match: 6. CDR3 size: 14 residues. Germline V gives CDR1 SGHVS, CDR2 FQNEAQ. CDR3 DNA: TGTGCCAGCATCCCCGGGACAGGGCCCTACGAGCAGTACTTC. It translates to CASIPGTGPYEQYF.

This clonotype appeared many times. The chain recombines TRBV6-5 with TRBJ1-2, with TRBD1 matching 8 bases. Germline CDR1 reads MNHEY; CDR2 reads SVGAGI. V lost 2 bases, J lost 8 bases, and 7 bases stayed unmatched. CDR3 size: 14 residues. Here the CDR3 reads CASSYTGQGFGYTF. CDR3 nucleotides: TGTGCCAGCAGTTACACAGGACAGGGATTCGGCTACACCTTC.

This clonotype appeared a few times. The rearrangement links TRBV2 to TRBJ1-5; D not resolved. The CDR3 sequence is 13 residues long. Germline V gene lookup returns CDR1 SNHLY and CDR2 FYNNEI. The V and J ends lost 8 bases and 3 bases respectively, with 11 bases between them. The DNA for the CDR3 is TGTGCCAGCGGGTCCAGTCTCAATCAGCCCCAGCATTTT. Translating it yields CASGSSLNQPQHF.

This clonotype has at least ten counts. The V gene is TRBV12-5, the J gene TRBJ2-5; unclear D gene. V lost 3 bases and J lost 5, with 10 bases in between. The CDR3 has 13 residues. Per the germline V gene, CDR1 is LGHNT and CDR2 is FRNRAP. The CDR3 DNA reads TGTGCTAGTGGTTTAGGATCGTCGGAGACCCAGTACTTC. This encodes CASGLGSSETQYF.

This clonotype was seen many times. V usage is TRBV2 and J usage is TRBJ2-5; D uncertain. The germline V and J ends were trimmed by 0 bases and 5 bases, with 13 bases remaining between them. The germline V gene has CDR1 SNHLY and CDR2 FYNNEI. The CDR3 length is 15 residues. The CDR3 region has the DNA TGTGCCAGCAGTGAAGCGGGCATTTTGGGGGAGACCCAGTACTTC. Its translation: CASSEAGILGETQYF. The whole variable domain, filled in from reference TRBV2 and TRBJ2-5, reads EPEVTQTPSHQVTQMGQEVILRCVPISNHLYFYWYRQILGQKVEFLVSFYNNEISEKSEIFDDQFSVERPDGSNFTLKIRSTKLEDSAMYFCASSEAGILGETQYFGPGTRLLVL.

This clonotype occurred many times. The CDR3 is CASNEFGRVAEAFF. For the CDR3, the DNA is TGTGCCAGCAATGAATTTGGACGGGTAGCAGAAGCTTTCTTT. The genes are TRBV12-3 or TRBV12-4 and TRBJ1-1; D gene ambiguous. The CDR3 is 14 amino acids. Trimming left V 7 bases short and J 8 bases short, with 20 bases between.

This clonotype came up many times. The V call is TRBV9, the J call TRBJ2-2; possible D gene TRBD1, 7 bases. The CDR3 sequence is 17 residues long. The germline CDR1 and CDR2 sequences are SGDLS and YYNGEE. The V end was cut by 0 bases, the J end by 6 bases, with 18 bases between. This CDR3 is CASSVDGRGVLAGELFF. CDR3 DNA: TGTGCCAGCAGCGTAGACGGCAGGGGGGTTTTGGCCGGGGAGCTGTTTTTT.

The DNA for the CDR3 is TGTGCCAGCAGCCAAGACGGGCTAGCGGGGGCCCCCTACGAGCAGTACTTC. Translation gives CASSQDGLAGAPYEQYF. The chain recombines TRBV3-1 with TRBJ2-7, with 10 nucleotides matching TRBD2. Germline CDR1 reads LGHDT; CDR2 reads YNNKEL (reference sequence). With V trimmed by 0 bases and J by 2 bases, 7 bases remained unmatched. The CDR3 contains 17 residues.

At least ten counts were recorded for this clonotype. J is TRBJ1-5 and V is TRBV9, with D possibly matching TRBD1 (6 bases). Trimming removed 3 bases from V and 3 bases from J, with 7 bases in between. Looked up from germline, CDR1 is SGDLS and CDR2 is YYNGEE. The CDR3 extends over 13 amino acids. Here the CDR3 reads CASSAGANQPQHF. CDR3 nucleotide sequence: TGTGCCAGCAGCGCAGGGGCCAATCAGCCCCAGCATTTT.

The chain couples TRBV6-1 to TRBJ2-7; TRBD1 agrees at 7 bases. Unmatched junction bases numbered 9, after V lost 7 bases and J lost 3 bases. The V gene's germline CDR1 is MNHNS and CDR2 SASEGT. The CDR3 extends over 14 amino acids. As DNA, the CDR3 is TGTGCCAGCAATCGACCGGGACAGAACTACGAGCAGTACTTC. Translated, it gives CASNRPGQNYEQYF.

There are many counts of this clonotype. V is TRBV28 and J is TRBJ1-2; possible D gene TRBD1, 5 bases. The CDR3 has 17 amino acids. Germline CDR1 is MDHEN and CDR2 is SYDVKM. The germline V and J ends were trimmed by 2 bases and 4 bases, with 20 bases remaining between them. CDR3: CASSLARQGGRGYGYTF. The DNA of the CDR3 is TGTGCCAGCAGTTTAGCTCGGCAGGGTGGACGAGGCTATGGCTACACCTTC.

V and J are TRBV29-1 and TRBJ2-2; a possible D gene is TRBD2 (6 bases). This CDR3 spans 13 amino acids. The germline CDR1 and CDR2 sequences are SQVTM and ANQGSEA. V lost 5 bases and J 1 base, leaving 8 bases between the germline ends. DNA of the CDR3: TGCAGCGTTAGGCGGGAGAACACCGGGGAGCTGTTTTTT. It yields the protein CSVRRENTGELFF.

Ten or more counts support this clonotype. V usage is TRBV7-8 and J usage is TRBJ1-2, with D unclear. Trimming stripped 5 bases from V and 0 bases from J, with 4 bases between. CDR1 and CDR2 (germline): SGHVS, FQNEAQ. CDR3 size: 12 residues. The CDR3 loop reads CASSAPNYGYTF. Written as DNA, the CDR3 is TGTGCCAGCAGCGCCCCTAACTATGGCTACACCTTC. Looking up the rest from reference TRBV7-8 and TRBJ1-2 gives the full variable domain: GAGVSQSPRYKVAKRGQDVALRCDPISGHVSLFWYQQALGQGPEFLTYFQNEAQLDKSGLPSDRFFAERPEGSVSTLKIQRTQQEDSAVYLCASSAPNYGYTFGSGTRLTVV.

This clonotype appeared many times. The chain recombines TRBV19 with TRBJ2-5; 7 bases map to TRBD1. This CDR3 has 13 amino acids. V trimming: 7 bases; J trimming: 3 bases; junction bases outside the gene matches: 5. The germline CDR1 and CDR2 sequences are LNHDA and SQIVND (reference sequence). The CDR3 region has the DNA TGTGCCAGTACCGACAGGGATGAAGAGACCCAGTACTTC. Amino acid sequence: CASTDRDEETQYF. Based on the CDR3 plus reference TRBV19 and TRBJ2-5, the full variable domain is DGGITQSPKYLFRKEGQNVTLSCEQNLNHDAMYWYRQDPGQGLRLIYYSQIVNDFQKGDIAEGYSVSREKKESFPLTVTSAQKNPTAFYLCASTDRDEETQYFGPGTRLLVL.

This clonotype was observed many times. V and J are TRBV28 and TRBJ1-5; a weak D match, TRBD1 (6 bases). CDR1 is MDHEN, CDR2 SYDVKM, per germline. V was pared by 3 bases and J by 4 bases, with 10 bases between. CDR3 length: 14 amino acids. The CDR3 spells CASSFAGVNQPQHF. The CDR3 DNA follows: TGTGCCAGCAGTTTCGCAGGGGTGAATCAGCCCCAGCATTTT.

Many counts were recorded for this clonotype. The chain employs TRBV27 and TRBJ1-2; D is ambiguous. Germline V gene sequence: CDR1 MNHEY, CDR2 SMNVEV (reference sequence). CDR3 length: 12 amino acids. The germline V and J ends were trimmed by 5 bases and 8 bases, with 12 bases remaining between them. The CDR3 spells CASSNRISGYTF. The CDR3, as DNA: TGTGCCAGCAGTAACAGAATCTCGGGCTACACCTTC.